One and the same sample provided the 23 T cell receptor beta chains below, sequenced in a study of CD8+ T cells in alopecia areata. Extracted RNA was reverse transcribed into cDNA, the sequencing template. The method was immunoSEQ multiplex PCR; TCRdb's version includes in-frame clones alone and lacks a portion of them. The sample lists more than 95,000 clones, about two fifths occurring once. What was sequenced was CD4+ T cells sorted from blood. These receptors all stem from a human donor with alopecia areata.

This clone was picked up a small number of times. This chain uses TRBV29-1 with TRBJ2-1; a weak D match, TRBD1 (5 bases). V was shortened by 3 bases and J by 7 bases, with 7 bases between the two germline ends. Germline lookup yields CDR1 SQVTM and CDR2 ANQGSEA. The CDR3 extends over 11 amino acids. The CDR3 DNA is TGCAGCGTTGACAGGGTGAATGAGCAGTTCTTC. The encoded protein is CSVDRVNEQFF.

This sequence joins TRBV27 and TRBJ2-7; D is possibly TRBD2 (6 bases). The CDR3 totals 16 residues. Germline values: CDR1 MNHEY, CDR2 SMNVEV (reference sequence). V was shortened by 8 bases and J by 1 base, with 21 bases between the two germline ends. The chain's CDR3 is CASAKAGRESSYEQYF. The DNA for the CDR3 is TGTGCCAGCGCCAAGGCGGGACGGGAGAGTTCCTACGAGCAGTACTTC.

V usage is TRBV5-4 and J usage is TRBJ2-5, with 10 bases matching TRBD2. J gave up 5 bases and V 2 bases, and 9 bases lay outside the gene matches. The CDR3 covers 16 residues. The V gene's germline CDR1 is SGHNT and CDR2 YYREEE (reference sequence). The CDR3 coding sequence is TGTGCCAGCAGCTTACCTAGCGGGAGTCGTTATGAGACCCAGTACTTC. It is translated as CASSLPSGSRYETQYF. Full variable domain (remainder filled in from reference TRBV5-4 and TRBJ2-5): ETGVTQSPTHLIKTRGQQVTLRCSSQSGHNTVSWYQQALGQGPQFIFQYYREEENGRGNFPPRFSGLQFPNYSSELNVNALELDDSALYLCASSLPSGSRYETQYFGPGTRLLVL.

The chain uses TRBV29-1 and TRBJ2-3; a weak D match, TRBD1 (6 bases). V lost 7 bases and J lost 6, with 23 bases in between. Germline values: CDR1 SQVTM, CDR2 ANQGSEA. This CDR3 has 15 residues. The CDR3 region is CSARSPRPGQDTQYF. CDR3 DNA sequence: TGCAGCGCTAGATCTCCCAGACCCGGACAGGATACGCAGTATTTT.

This clone was counted a few times. A much larger clone sits a single nucleotide away, making a read error possible. The chain recombines TRBV6-5 with TRBJ1-1; D remains unclear. The CDR3 loop spans 11 amino acids. Looked up from germline, CDR1 is MNHEY and CDR2 is SVGAGI. V was trimmed by 5 bases and J by 4 bases, leaving 5 bases between them. The CDR3 DNA follows: TGTGCCAGCAGTGGGATCACTGAAGCTTTCTTT. It specifies CASSGITEAFF.

The chain is built from TRBV5-1 and TRBJ2-5; no clear D. Trimming took off 4 bases at V and 2 bases at J, with 21 bases between the two ends. Germline-derived CDR1 and CDR2 are SGHRS and YFSETQ. The length of the CDR3 is 17 residues. The CDR3, as DNA: TGCGCCAGCAGCGTGATGGTCCCCAGTAGAAATCAAGAGACCCAGTACTTC. Its protein product is CASSVMVPSRNQETQYF.

This clone was recorded only once. The chain joins TRBV19 to TRBJ2-5; 11 bases are shared with TRBD1. The CDR3 consists of 16 residues. Germline CDR1 is LNHDA and CDR2 is SQIVND (reference sequence). The J segment lost 5 bases and the V segment lost 3 bases, leaving 8 bases of the junction unmatched. CDR3 coding DNA: TGTGCCAGTAGTATTCAACGGACAGGGGGCCTGGAGACCCAGTACTTC. It is translated as CASSIQRTGGLETQYF.

The chain combines TRBV30 with TRBJ2-5, with 7 bases that match TRBD1. CDR3 length: 14 amino acids. The germline gives CDR1 GTSNPN, CDR2 SVGIG (reference sequence). Trimming at V came to 1 base and at J to 2 bases, leaving 4 bases not matched to a gene. The CDR3 loop is CAWSGGQLQETQYF. The CDR3, as DNA: TGTGCCTGGAGTGGGGGACAGCTACAAGAGACCCAGTACTTC.

J is TRBJ2-1 and V is TRBV7-9, with 8 bases identical to TRBD1. V was clipped by 4 bases and J by 0 bases; unmatched bases: 2. The CDR3 has 15 residues. The germline V gene encodes CDR1 SEHNR and CDR2 FQNEAQ (reference sequence). This CDR3 is CASSYDRGSYNEQFF. DNA for the CDR3: TGTGCCAGCAGCTATGACAGGGGCTCCTACAATGAGCAGTTCTTC.

The chain employs TRBV7-8 and TRBJ2-2; 7 bases line up with TRBD1. The V and J ends lost 4 bases and 1 base, in that order; junction bases with no gene match: 0. The germline V gene encodes CDR1 SGHVS and CDR2 FQNEAQ. This CDR3 comprises 14 residues. CDR3 amino acids: CASSWDRNTGELFF. In DNA form, the CDR3 reads TGTGCCAGCAGCTGGGACAGGAACACCGGGGAGCTGTTTTTT.

Remarks on this clone: At one end, the junction sequence differs from germline, possibly due to a read error. The chain joins TRBV30 to TRBJ1-1; D not certain. From germline, CDR1 is GTSNPN and CDR2 SVGIG (reference sequence). There are 8 residues in the CDR3. CDR3 DNA sequence: TGTGCCCTGAGGTCCGGGCCCTTT. This gives the protein CALRSGPF. Looking up the rest from reference TRBV30 and TRBJ1-1 gives the full variable domain: SQTIHQWPATLVQPVGSPLSLECTVEGTSNPNLYWYRQAAGRGLQLLFYSVGIGQISSEVPQNLSASRPQDRQFILSSKKLLLSDSGFYLCALRSGPFGQGTRLTVV.

The gene calls are TRBV18 and TRBJ1-2; no firm D call. CDR1 is KGHSH and CDR2 is LQKENI in the germline V gene. The ends were cut back, 5 bases at V and 8 bases at J, with 15 bases in the middle. The CDR3 runs 13 residues. For the CDR3, the DNA is TGTGCCAGCTCATCCGACCCTGGGGTCGGCTACACCTTC. Amino acids: CASSSDPGVGYTF. Full variable domain (outside the CDR3, taken from reference TRBV18 and TRBJ1-2): NAGVMQNPRHLVRRRGQEARLRCSPMKGHSHVYWYRQLPEEGLKFMVYLQKENIIDESGMPKERFSAEFPKEGPSILRIQQVVRGDSAAYFCASSSDPGVGYTFGSGTRLTVV.

Only one count was recorded for this clone. This chain uses TRBV4-2 with TRBJ1-2; D gene unclear. CDR1 is LGHNA and CDR2 is YNFKEQ in the germline V gene. The CDR3 length is 11 residues. V lost 0 bases and J 4 bases, leaving 0 bases between the germline ends. The chain's CDR3 is CASSQDYGYTF. The CDR3, as DNA: TGTGCCAGCAGCCAAGACTATGGCTACACCTTC.

The CDR3 here is CSVNRGVGETQYF. The CDR3 DNA sequence: TGCAGCGTGAATCGGGGAGTCGGGGAGACCCAGTACTTC. V usage is TRBV29-1 and J usage is TRBJ2-5, with D possibly being TRBD2 (5 bases). The CDR3 covers 13 residues. CDR1 is SQVTM and CDR2 is ANQGSEA in the germline V gene. Trimming took off 6 bases at V and 5 bases at J, with 16 bases between the two ends.

This clone was seen only a few times. The V call is TRBV5-1, the J call TRBJ2-7, with 7 bases that match TRBD2. Germline loops: CDR1 SGHRS, CDR2 YFSETQ. Losses at the gene ends were 0 bases for V and 3 bases for J; bases not matched to a gene: 6. CDR3 length equals 15 residues. In DNA form, the CDR3 reads TGCGCCAGCAGCTTGGGGTCTAGCGGAGGCTACGAGCAGTACTTC. It specifies CASSLGSSGGYEQYF.

This chain's CDR3 is CAWSAGDADTQYF. The CDR3 nucleotides read TGTGCCTGGAGTGCGGGAGATGCAGATACGCAGTATTTT. The chain links TRBV30 to TRBJ2-3, with TRBD2 as a possible D gene (6 bases). Germline values: CDR1 GTSNPN, CDR2 SVGIG (reference sequence). The length of the CDR3 is 13 residues. The V gene lost 1 base and the J gene lost 4 bases, with 9 bases spanning the gap.

In this sample, this clone is medium-sized. This sequence joins TRBV19 and TRBJ1-1; D is unclear. The CDR3 runs to 13 residues. V gave up 3 bases and J gave up 6 bases, with 11 bases separating them. CDR1 LNHDA and CDR2 SQIVND come from the germline V gene (reference sequence). CDR3 region: CASSMDGRAEAFF. The CDR3 DNA is TGTGCCAGTAGTATGGACGGGAGAGCTGAAGCTTTCTTT.

The chain joins TRBV5-1 to TRBJ2-3; 8 bases agree with TRBD2. Unmatched junction bases numbered 13, after V lost 4 bases and J lost 3 bases. The CDR3 length is 17 residues. Germline CDR1 reads SGHRS; CDR2 reads YFSETQ. CDR3 coding DNA: TGCGCCAGCAGCGGAGGATCGACTAGCGCGTTGACAGATACGCAGTATTTT. As protein: CASSGGSTSALTDTQYF.

The chain is built from TRBV7-3 and TRBJ2-2; D call uncertain. The CDR3 spans 17 residues. Germline CDR1 is SGHTA and CDR2 is FQGTGA. Trimming took off 5 bases at V and 3 bases at J, with 19 bases between the two ends. The CDR3 bases are TGTGCCAGCAGCCCAAATCCCCGCAAGGCAGACACCGGGGAGCTGTTTTTT. Residues: CASSPNPRKADTGELFF.

V usage is TRBV28 and J usage is TRBJ2-1; possibly TRBD1 for D (5 bases). In germline, CDR1 is MDHEN, CDR2 SYDVKM. The CDR3 sequence is 14 residues long. Trimming stripped 7 bases from V and 0 bases from J, with 10 bases between. CDR3: CASTQGSSYNEQFF. The CDR3 coding sequence is TGTGCCAGCACTCAGGGAAGCTCCTACAATGAGCAGTTCTTC.

The V gene is TRBV9, the J gene TRBJ1-6; D call uncertain. Germline loops: CDR1 SGDLS, CDR2 YYNGEE. CDR3 length equals 13 residues. V shed 0 bases and J shed 8 bases, with 6 bases lying between them. The CDR3 spells CASSVGPYSPLHF. Here the CDR3 DNA reads TGTGCCAGCAGCGTAGGCCCGTATTCACCCCTCCACTTT.

The chain recombines TRBV11-2 with TRBJ2-3; D is unclear. With 3 bases removed from V and 0 bases from J, the gap between germline ends came to 7 bases. CDR1 SGHAT and CDR2 FQNNGV come from the germline V gene. This CDR3 is built from 14 residues. The CDR3 DNA reads TGTGCCAGCAGCTTCACCCCCAGCACAGATACGCAGTATTTT. Protein product: CASSFTPSTDTQYF.

The genes are TRBV7-9 and TRBJ2-3, with D possibly being TRBD2 (6 bases). Germline V lookup: CDR1 SEHNR, CDR2 FQNEAQ (reference sequence). Trimming pared 11 bases from V and 2 bases from J, leaving 17 bases between. The CDR3 has 14 residues. CDR3 sequence (DNA): TGTGCCGGATCCCCGGGGGTCGACACAGATACGCAGTATTTT. This encodes CAGSPGVDTDTQYF.